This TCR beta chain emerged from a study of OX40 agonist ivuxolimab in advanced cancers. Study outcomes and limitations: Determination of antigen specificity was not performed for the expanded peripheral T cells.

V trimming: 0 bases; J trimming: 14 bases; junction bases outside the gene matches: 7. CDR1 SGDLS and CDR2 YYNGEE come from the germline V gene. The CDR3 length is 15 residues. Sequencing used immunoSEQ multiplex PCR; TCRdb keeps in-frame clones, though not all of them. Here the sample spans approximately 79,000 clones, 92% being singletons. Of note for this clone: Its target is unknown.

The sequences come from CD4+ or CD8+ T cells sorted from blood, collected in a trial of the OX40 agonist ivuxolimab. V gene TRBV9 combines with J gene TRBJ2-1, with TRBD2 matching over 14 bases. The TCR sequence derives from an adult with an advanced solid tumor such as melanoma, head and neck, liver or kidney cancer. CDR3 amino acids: CASSVVRLAGGLKFF. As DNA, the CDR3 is TGTGCCAGCAGCGTAGTCAGACTAGCGGGGGGGCTCAAGTTCTTC.